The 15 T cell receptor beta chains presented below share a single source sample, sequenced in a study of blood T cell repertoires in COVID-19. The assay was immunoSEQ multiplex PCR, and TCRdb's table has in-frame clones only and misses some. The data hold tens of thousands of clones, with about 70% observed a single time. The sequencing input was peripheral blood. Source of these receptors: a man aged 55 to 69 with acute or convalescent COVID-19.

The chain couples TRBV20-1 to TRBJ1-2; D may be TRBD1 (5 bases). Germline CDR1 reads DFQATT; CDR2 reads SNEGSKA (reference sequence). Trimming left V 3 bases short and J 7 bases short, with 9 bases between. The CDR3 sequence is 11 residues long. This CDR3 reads CSASHQGGYTF. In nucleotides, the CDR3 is TGCAGTGCTAGCCATCAGGGTGGCTACACCTTC.

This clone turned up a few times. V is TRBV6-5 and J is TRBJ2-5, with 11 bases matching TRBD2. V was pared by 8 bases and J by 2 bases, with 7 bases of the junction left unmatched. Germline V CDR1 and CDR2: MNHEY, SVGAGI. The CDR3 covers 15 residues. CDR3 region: CASGKTSGAQETQYF. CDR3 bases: TGTGCCAGCGGCAAGACTAGCGGGGCGCAAGAGACCCAGTACTTC.

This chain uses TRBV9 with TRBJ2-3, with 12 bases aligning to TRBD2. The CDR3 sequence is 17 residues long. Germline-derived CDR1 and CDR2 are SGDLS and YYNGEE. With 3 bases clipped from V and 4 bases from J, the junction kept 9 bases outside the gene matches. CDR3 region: CASSAPKTSGSADTQYF. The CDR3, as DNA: TGTGCCAGCAGCGCCCCAAAGACTAGCGGGAGTGCAGATACGCAGTATTTT.

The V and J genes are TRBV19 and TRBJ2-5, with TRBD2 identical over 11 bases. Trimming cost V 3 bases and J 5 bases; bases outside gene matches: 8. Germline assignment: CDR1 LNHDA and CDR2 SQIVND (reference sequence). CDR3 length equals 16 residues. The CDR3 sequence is CASSMTSGDVGETQYF. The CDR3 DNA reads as TGTGCCAGTAGTATGACTAGCGGGGATGTGGGGGAGACCCAGTACTTC.

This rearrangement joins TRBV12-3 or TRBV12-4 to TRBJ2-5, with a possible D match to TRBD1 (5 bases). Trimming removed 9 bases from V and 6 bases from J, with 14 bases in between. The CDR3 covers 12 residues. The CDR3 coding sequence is TGTGCCAGTAGGGGCGGCGTGCAGACCCAGTACTTC. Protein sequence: CASRGGVQTQYF.

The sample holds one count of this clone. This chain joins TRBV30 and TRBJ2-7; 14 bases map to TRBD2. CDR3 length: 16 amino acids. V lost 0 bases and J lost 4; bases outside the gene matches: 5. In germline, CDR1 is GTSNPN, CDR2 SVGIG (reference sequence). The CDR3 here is CAWSVPGLAGGYEQYF. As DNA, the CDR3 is TGTGCCTGGAGTGTACCCGGACTAGCGGGAGGTTACGAGCAGTACTTC.

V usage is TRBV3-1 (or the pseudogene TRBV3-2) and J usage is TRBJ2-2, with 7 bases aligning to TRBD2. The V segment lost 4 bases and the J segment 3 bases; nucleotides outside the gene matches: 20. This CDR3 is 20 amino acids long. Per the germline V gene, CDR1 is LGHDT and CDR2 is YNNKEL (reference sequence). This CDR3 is CASSPRLAWETARHTGELFF. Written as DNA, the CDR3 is TGTGCCAGCAGCCCACGACTAGCCTGGGAAACCGCACGCCACACCGGGGAGCTGTTTTTT.

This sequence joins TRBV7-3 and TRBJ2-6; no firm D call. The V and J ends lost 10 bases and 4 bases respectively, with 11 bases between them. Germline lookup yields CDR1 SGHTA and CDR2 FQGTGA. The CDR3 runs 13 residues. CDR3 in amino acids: CATSWPGANVLTF. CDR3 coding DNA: TGTGCCACCTCGTGGCCAGGGGCCAACGTCCTGACTTTC.

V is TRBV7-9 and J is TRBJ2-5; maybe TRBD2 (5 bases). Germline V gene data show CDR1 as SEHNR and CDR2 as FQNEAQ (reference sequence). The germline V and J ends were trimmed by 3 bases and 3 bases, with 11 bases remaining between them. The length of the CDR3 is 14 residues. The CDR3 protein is CASSFIPGEETQYF. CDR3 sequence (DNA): TGTGCCAGCAGCTTCATTCCCGGGGAAGAGACCCAGTACTTC.

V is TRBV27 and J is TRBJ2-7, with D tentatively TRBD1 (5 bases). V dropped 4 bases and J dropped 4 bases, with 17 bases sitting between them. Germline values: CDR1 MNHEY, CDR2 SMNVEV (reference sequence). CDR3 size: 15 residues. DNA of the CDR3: TGTGCCAGCAGTTCCCCAGGGATGGATATGTACGAGCAGTACGTC. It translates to CASSSPGMDMYEQYV.

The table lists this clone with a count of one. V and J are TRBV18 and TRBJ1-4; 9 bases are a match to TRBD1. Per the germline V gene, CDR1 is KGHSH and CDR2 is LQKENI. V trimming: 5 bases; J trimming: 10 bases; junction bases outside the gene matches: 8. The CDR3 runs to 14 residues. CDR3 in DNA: TGTGCCAGCTCAACCGGGACAGGGAGGGGAAAACTGTTTTTT. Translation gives CASSTGTGRGKLFF.

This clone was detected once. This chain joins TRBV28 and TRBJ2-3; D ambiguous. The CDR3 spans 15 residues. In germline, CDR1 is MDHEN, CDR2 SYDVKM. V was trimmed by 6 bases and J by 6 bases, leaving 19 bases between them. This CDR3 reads CASSSSKLYLDTQYF. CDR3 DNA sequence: TGTGCCAGCAGCTCCTCGAAATTATACTTGGATACGCAGTATTTT. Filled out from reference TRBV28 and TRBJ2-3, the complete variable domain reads DVKVTQSSRYLVKRTGEKVFLECVQDMDHENMFWYRQDPGLGLRLIYFSYDVKMKEKGDIPEGYSVSREKKERFSLILESASTNQTSMYLCASSSSKLYLDTQYFGPGTRLTVL.

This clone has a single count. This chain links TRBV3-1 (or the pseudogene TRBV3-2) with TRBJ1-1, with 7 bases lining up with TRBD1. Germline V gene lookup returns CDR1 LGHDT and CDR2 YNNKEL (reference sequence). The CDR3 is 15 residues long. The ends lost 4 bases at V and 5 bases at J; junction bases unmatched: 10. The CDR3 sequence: CASSPRGGSVTEAFF. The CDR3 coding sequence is TGTGCCAGCAGCCCACGAGGGGGCTCAGTAACTGAAGCTTTCTTT.

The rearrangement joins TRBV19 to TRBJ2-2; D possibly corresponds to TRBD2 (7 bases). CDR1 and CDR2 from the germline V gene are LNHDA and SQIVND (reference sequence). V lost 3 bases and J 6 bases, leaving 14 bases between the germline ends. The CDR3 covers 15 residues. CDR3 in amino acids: CASSIGGGGAGELFF. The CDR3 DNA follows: TGTGCCAGTAGTATTGGTGGAGGGGGGGCCGGGGAGCTGTTTTTT.

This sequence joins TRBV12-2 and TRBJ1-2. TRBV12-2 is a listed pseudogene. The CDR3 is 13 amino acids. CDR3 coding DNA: TGTGCAAGTCGCTTAGATTTCGGTTGTGGCTACACCTTC. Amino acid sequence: CASRLDFGCGYTF.